This TCR beta chain was retrieved from a study of T cells in Graves' hyperthyroidism and ophthalmopathy. Study details: Sampling of peripheral blood happened at initial diagnosis, prior to any treatment.

This CDR3 has 16 amino acids. The V gene end was trimmed by 4 bases and the J gene end by 2 bases; junction bases not matched to a gene: 10. Per the germline V gene, CDR1 is DFQATT and CDR2 is SNEGSKA (reference sequence). An approximately 9.8 ml volume of fresh peripheral blood provided the PBMCs. RNA transcripts yielded amplified TCR beta CDR3 regions. Using the HTBI primer set, a first-round RT-PCR was run on the TCR CDR3. TCRdb itself ran the multiplex PCR reads through MiXCR, one entry per CDR3 protein. The profile shows about 740,000 distinct CDR3 sequences, 12% to 15% of them singletons. Overall study findings and caveats: Ophthalmopathy got predicted by the model a median around six months before its onset. Most thyroid clonotypes that were expanded above 0.001 also turned up in blood.

This clonotype was recorded a few times. Antigen unknown. The material sequenced was blood. The receptor comes from a woman aged 18-35 years with Graves' hyperthyroidism. This rearrangement joins TRBV20-1 to TRBJ2-1; TRBD2 matches at 8 bases. CDR3 amino acids: CSAIRRGGATYNEQFF. CDR3 DNA sequence: TGCAGTGCTATACGCCGGGGGGGAGCCACCTACAATGAGCAGTTCTTC.